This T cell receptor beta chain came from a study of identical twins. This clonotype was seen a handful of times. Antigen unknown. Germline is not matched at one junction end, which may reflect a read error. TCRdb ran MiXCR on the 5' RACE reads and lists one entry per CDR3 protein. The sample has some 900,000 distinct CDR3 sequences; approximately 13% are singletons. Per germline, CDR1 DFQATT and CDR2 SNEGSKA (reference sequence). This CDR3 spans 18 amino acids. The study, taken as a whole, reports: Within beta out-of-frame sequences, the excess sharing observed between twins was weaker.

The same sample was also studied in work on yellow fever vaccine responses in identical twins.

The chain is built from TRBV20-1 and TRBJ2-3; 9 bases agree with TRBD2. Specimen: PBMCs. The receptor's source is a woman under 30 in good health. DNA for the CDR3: TGCAGTGCTAGCCCCAGCGGGGGGCCGGCTAGCGGCACAGATACGCAGTGTTTT. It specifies CSASPSGGPASGTDTQCF.